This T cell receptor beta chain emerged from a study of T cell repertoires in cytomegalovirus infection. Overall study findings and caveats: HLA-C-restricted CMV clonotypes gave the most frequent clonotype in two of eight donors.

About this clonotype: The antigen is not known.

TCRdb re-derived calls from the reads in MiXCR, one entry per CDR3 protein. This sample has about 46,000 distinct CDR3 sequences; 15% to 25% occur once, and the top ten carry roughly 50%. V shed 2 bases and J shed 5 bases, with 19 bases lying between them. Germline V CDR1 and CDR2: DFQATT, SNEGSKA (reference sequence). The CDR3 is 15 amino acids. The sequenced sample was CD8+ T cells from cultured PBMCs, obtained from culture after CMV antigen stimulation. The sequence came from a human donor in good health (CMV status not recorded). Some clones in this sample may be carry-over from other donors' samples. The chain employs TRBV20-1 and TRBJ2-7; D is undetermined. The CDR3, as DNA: TGCAGTGCTAGATATCCGGGCAGAAGGTCCGACGAGCAGTACTTC. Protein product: CSARYPGRRSDEQYF.